This T cell receptor (beta chain) appears in the sequencing data of a study of cytomegalovirus exposure and HLA in healthy donors. Across the whole study: Within the Caucasian-associated ancestry cluster were 81% of the approximately 400 genotyped donors. Study results and caveats: Further analysis was carried out later, and it showed several of the most significant clusters appearing linked to common viral pathogens. Later analysis identified 17,000 or so TCR beta sequences associated with HLA alleles, using a false discovery rate threshold of 0.05. A later analysis linked a missense variant in DCLRE1C to the trimming of TCR beta V and J genes.

The CDR3 sequence is 15 residues long. Trimming removed 0 bases from V and 6 bases from J, with 15 bases in between. From germline, CDR1 is SGHDT and CDR2 YYEEEE. The PCR employed 60 Vbeta primers together with 13 Jbeta primers. Generated by immunoSEQ multiplex PCR, the TCRdb table keeps only in-frame clones and is missing some. This table has some 60,000 clones, over 60% appearing once. With regard to this clone: What it recognizes is unknown.

The gene calls are TRBV5-6 and TRBJ1-2; D may be TRBD1 (5 bases). The sample comprised PBMCs. This TCR came from a woman aged 30 to 39 in good health and CMV-seronegative. CDR3 in amino acids: CASSLAMGLLDGYTF. The DNA for the CDR3 is TGTGCCAGCAGCTTGGCGATGGGGCTACTGGATGGCTACACCTTC.